The source of this TCR beta chain is a study of early T cells in non-severe SARS-CoV-2 infection. On the study more broadly: Bulk RNA from unsorted whole blood was sequenced; chains were unpaired.

General study points: VDJdb matching, biased toward anti-spike CD8 responses, missed private and CD4 specificities.

In its sample, this clonotype was seen many times. Its antigen is still unknown. V lost 8 bases to trimming and J lost 7 bases, with 18 bases between them. The CDR3 spans 14 residues. Per the germline V gene, CDR1 is MNHNS and CDR2 is SASEGT. Researchers tagged individual cDNA molecules with unique molecular identifiers. TCRdb processed the 5' RACE reads anew with MiXCR; each CDR3 protein has one entry. The sample yields 85,000 to 100,000 distinct CDR3 sequences, approximately 10% seen once. The chain joins TRBV6-1 to TRBJ2-1, with D unclear. The source was whole blood, collected at baseline. This TCR came from an adult who was a healthcare worker with PCR-confirmed SARS-CoV-2 infection or an uninfected control (not recorded which). The CDR3 loop is CASGRLGAENEQFF. CDR3 coding DNA: TGTGCCAGCGGTCGTCTAGGCGCGGAGAATGAGCAGTTCTTC.